A single sample gave rise to the 2 T cell receptor beta chains below, sequenced in a study of T cell changes during pregnancy in multiple sclerosis (dated by TCRdb to 2018 to 2020). The library was produced with the immunoSEQ multiplex PCR assay. TCRdb retrieved this table from immuneACCESS and kept in-frame rearrangements only. Not all clones are present; in checked studies, unresolved V genes account for under half, and no reason is known for the remainder. The sample yields fewer than 45,000 clones; around 90% were counted once. The ten largest make up more than 0.6% of the sample. The material was CD4+ T cells from peripheral blood mononuclear cells, obtained in the first trimester of pregnancy. These TCRs come from a female donor with multiple sclerosis, enrolled in a pregnancy study.

This clone was detected only once. The chain joins TRBV4-1 to TRBJ2-1, with a weak D call TRBD2 (5 bases). This CDR3 contains 20 residues. The V and J ends lost 1 base and 15 bases respectively, with 37 bases between them. Germline V lookup: CDR1 MGHRA, CDR2 YSYEKL. The CDR3 nucleotides are TGCGCCAGCAGCCAAGTGCCCGGGATCCCGAACCGAGAAAAGCGCAAGGAGAGGTTCTTC. Residues: CASSQVPGIPNREKRKERFF.

As DNA, the CDR3 is TGTGCCAGCAGTGAAATCGGTCCAATCCAGTACTTC. Its protein is CASSEIGPIQYF. The chain combines TRBV6-1 with TRBJ2-7; D is uncertain. CDR3 length: 12 residues. Germline V CDR1 and CDR2: MNHNS, SASEGT. Trimming removed 2 bases at V and 10 bases at J, with 12 bases between.